This T cell receptor (beta chain) is from a study of T cell responses to AZD1222 COVID-19 vaccine (dated by TCRdb to 2020 to 2022). Study-level background: TCR sequencing covered some 240 trial participants: about 210 given two doses of AZD1222 and approximately 25 given two doses of MenACWY control vaccine. Trial participants were enrolled by age into subgroups of 18-55, 56-69 and 70-plus years, and around 150, 29 and 61 TCR-sequenced participants, respectively, were included in these subgroups.

About this clone itself: The antigen it recognizes is unknown. It has no much larger one-base neighbor in the sample; base qualities were not kept.

Reading the label with the study, this specimen's time point is: about 28 days (+/-7) after the second vaccine dose. Because spike-specific TCR depth and breadth did not differ between the two schedules, AZD1222 recipients who got a second dose at roughly 4 weeks were pooled with those who got a second dose at roughly 12 weeks. Samples from vaccinated people were obtained from the UK trials COV001 and COV002, which included a single-blind randomized controlled phase 2/3 trial of AZD1222 (ChAdOx1 nCoV-19) in healthy adults. Trial participant PBMC samples were collected at day 0 and day 28 after the second dose for TCRbeta chain sequencing. What the work shows at the level of the full study, not this receptor alone: After two AZD1222 doses, spike-specific TCR breadth and depth were significantly higher than at day 0 and than in MenACWY recipients. Only five to seven AZD1222 recipients were SARS-CoV-2 seropositive at baseline, limiting conclusions about previously exposed vaccinees. The 56-69-year group was small, and its depth increase did not reach significance, likely because of low power. Reportedly, close to half of the unique spike-specific TCRs recognized epitopes lying outside the regions that are mutated in the B.1.351 and B.1.1.7 variants. Participants were mostly white British, with more females than males. The authors suggested clonal diversity may have been underestimated. CD4 TCRs associated with the vaccine covered the entire spike protein, and the dominant responses were in regions 160-218 and 743-854. No day 14 peak-response samples were available, so repertoires were characterized only after the peak T cell response.

V and J lose 2 bases and 0 bases, and a span of 10 bases separates them. From cysteine to phenylalanine, the CDR3 is 15 amino acids long. Only CDR3 DNA is held: 45 bases, read in frame from base 1. The germline V gene supplies CDR1 LGHNA and CDR2 YNFKEQ. The CDR3 regions of human TCRbeta chains were analyzed by immunosequencing. On the authors' methods: TCRs in the repertoires were matched against a reference library of SARS-CoV-2-specific TCRs that had been generated with the MIRA antigen-specificity platform. Breadth meant the fraction of unique TCRs that were SARS-CoV-2-associated, whereas depth meant the fraction of total T cells that were SARS-CoV-2-associated. Using the MIRA data, each spike-specific TCR was mapped to the spike region that the TCR reacts to and placed in a CD4 or CD8 class. Log10-transformed breadth and depth values were compared by one-way ANOVA with Sidak's multiple comparisons tests. The table comes from immuneACCESS by way of TCRdb, which keeps in-frame sequences with V and J called. Part of the clones is missing from these tables; in studies checked, under half for an unresolved V gene and the rest for unknown reasons. V and J calls and clone size are as listed in that table; D and trimming were resolved from the DNA. The sample table contains about 160,000 clones; only one count was recorded for approximately 94% of them. The ten top clones hold approximately 5.5% of the sample.

The rearrangement combines TRBV4-2 with TRBJ1-1, and perhaps TRBD1 as D gene, on 5 matching bases. The starting material was peripheral blood, obtained 28 days after the second AZD1222 dose. This clonotype was sampled from an adult who received the AZD1222 COVID-19 vaccine. The CDR3 in this case is CASSQKGVMNTEAFF. The DNA is as follows: TGTGCCAGCAGCCAAAAAGGGGTTATGAACACTGAAGCTTTCTTT.